The 16 T cell receptor beta chains listed next were all sequenced from one sample in a study of Graves' ophthalmopathy and Graves' hyperthyroidism. Amplification of TCR beta CDR3 regions used RNA transcripts. First-round RT-PCR employed HTBI primers, with a second-round multiplex PCR after it. TCRdb called the multiplex PCR reads again in MiXCR, with one record for every CDR3 protein. The repertoire has a few hundred thousand distinct CDR3 sequences, approximately 20% of them found once; the top ten carry 1.5% to 2%. The sequenced material came from peripheral blood. These receptors were collected from a woman in her late teens or twenties with Graves' ophthalmopathy.

This clonotype came up many times. The V and J genes are TRBV7-2 and TRBJ1-2; weak D call: TRBD1 (5 bases). Germline values: CDR1 SGHTA, CDR2 FQGNSA. V dropped 11 bases and J dropped 6 bases, with 13 bases sitting between them. This CDR3 has 11 amino acids. The CDR3 bases are TGTGCCCTCCGGGGGGGTCATGGCTACACCTTC. Translated: CALRGGHGYTF.

This clonotype has at least ten counts. This chain uses TRBV7-9 with TRBJ2-7; the match to TRBD1 covers 7 bases. V dropped 5 bases and J dropped 1; count of bases not matched to a gene: 5. CDR3 length: 14 amino acids. Germline V gene data show CDR1 as SEHNR and CDR2 as FQNEAQ (reference sequence). The CDR3 loop is CASSPTTGSYEQYF. As DNA, the CDR3 is TGTGCCAGCAGCCCCACGACAGGGTCCTACGAGCAGTACTTC.

The sample holds a few counts of this clonotype. The V call is TRBV4-2, the J call TRBJ2-2; TRBD2 aligns across 10 bases. V shed 0 bases, J shed 4 bases, and the junction held 8 bases outside the gene matches. The CDR3 sequence is 18 residues long. Per germline, CDR1 LGHNA and CDR2 YNFKEQ. CDR3 DNA: TGTGCCAGCAGCCAAGAGCCAGCGGGAGGGCCGAGCACCGGGGAGCTGTTTTTT. Amino acids: CASSQEPAGGPSTGELFF.

This clonotype was counted at least ten times. V gene TRBV30 combines with J gene TRBJ1-1; D unclear. The V end was cut by 1 base, the J end by 6 bases, with 6 bases between. The CDR3 is 11 residues long. Germline CDR1 reads GTSNPN; CDR2 reads SVGIG (reference sequence). The CDR3 protein is CAWSGPSEAFF. The CDR3 coding sequence is TGTGCCTGGAGTGGGCCGTCTGAAGCTTTCTTT.

In its sample, this clonotype was seen many times. The J gene is TRBJ2-1, the V gene TRBV7-2, with D perhaps matching TRBD2 (5 bases). Trimming left V 2 bases short and J 5 bases short, with 22 bases between. The CDR3 is 18 amino acids. CDR1 is SGHTA and CDR2 is FQGNSA in the germline V gene. This CDR3 reads CASSLWLPSGSAHNEQFF. The CDR3 bases are TGTGCCAGCAGCTTATGGTTACCCTCTGGGAGCGCACACAATGAGCAGTTCTTC.

This clonotype was picked up many times. The V call is TRBV6-2 or TRBV6-3, the J call TRBJ2-7; TRBD1 agrees at 9 bases. V gave up 6 bases and J gave up 2 bases; unmatched junction bases: 5. The CDR3 spans 14 residues. Germline V CDR1 and CDR2: MNHEY, SVGEGT. This chain's CDR3 is CASRRDRATYEQYF. In DNA form, the CDR3 reads TGTGCCAGCAGGCGGGACAGGGCCACCTACGAGCAGTACTTC.

Many counts were recorded for this clonotype. The chain carries TRBV6-1 and TRBJ2-4; 7 positions agree with TRBD1. The CDR3 contains 18 residues. Germline values: CDR1 MNHNS, CDR2 SASEGT. V lost 4 bases to trimming and J lost 0 bases; unmatched junction nucleotides: 12. Here the CDR3 reads CASSGYDRAALAKNIQYF. CDR3 sequence (DNA): TGTGCCAGCAGTGGATACGACAGGGCCGCTTTAGCCAAAAACATTCAGTACTTC.

This clonotype has at least ten counts. The rearrangement links TRBV2 to TRBJ1-3, with a possible D match to TRBD1 (6 bases). Trimming cost V 10 bases and J 4 bases, with 20 bases left between them. Germline values: CDR1 SNHLY, CDR2 FYNNEI. The CDR3 has 15 amino acids. CDR3 protein: CANAEGGIEGNTIYF. The CDR3 DNA reads as TGTGCCAACGCAGAGGGGGGGATTGAGGGAAACACCATATATTTT.

This clonotype came up a few times. The rearrangement uses TRBV20-1 and TRBJ1-1, with 8 bases fitting TRBD1. The germline CDR1 and CDR2 sequences are DFQATT and SNEGSKA (reference sequence). The CDR3 length is 15 residues. J was trimmed by 4 bases and V by 3 bases; bases with no gene match: 10. CDR3 nucleotides: TGCAGTGCTAGGACAGGGGTGGCGGCGGCCACTGAAGCTTTCTTT. This gives the protein CSARTGVAAATEAFF.

This clonotype was picked up many times. The V call is TRBV6-2 or TRBV6-3, the J call TRBJ2-3; D is possibly TRBD2 (6 bases). The CDR3 contains 17 residues. Trimming stripped 0 bases from V and 1 base from J, with 14 bases between. Looked up from germline, CDR1 is MNHEY and CDR2 is SVGEGT. CDR3 loop: CASSYSSSGVGTDTQYF. CDR3 sequence (DNA): TGTGCCAGCAGTTACTCGAGTTCGGGGGTCGGCACAGATACGCAGTATTTT.

At least ten counts were recorded for this clonotype. V is TRBV6-2 or TRBV6-3 and J is TRBJ1-1; weak D call: TRBD1 (6 bases). Germline values: CDR1 MNHEY, CDR2 SVGEGT. Trimming removed 0 bases at V and 6 bases at J, with 14 bases between. There are 15 residues in the CDR3. CDR3 region: CASSYSRDTGSEAFF. CDR3 nucleotide sequence: TGTGCCAGCAGTTACTCTAGGGACACGGGATCTGAAGCTTTCTTT.

This clonotype was seen ten or more times. The chain couples TRBV5-1 to TRBJ2-7, with 7 bases matching TRBD1. There are 15 residues in the CDR3. The V segment lost 4 bases and the J segment 0 bases; nucleotides outside the gene matches: 7. Germline CDR1 is SGHRS and CDR2 is YFSETQ. CDR3 loop: CASSPGQVISYEQYF. In DNA, the CDR3 is TGCGCCAGCAGCCCTGGACAGGTTATCTCCTACGAGCAGTACTTC.

This clonotype was counted a few times. The chain couples TRBV12-3 or TRBV12-4 to TRBJ1-5, with 12 bases that match TRBD1. CDR3 size: 15 residues. The J segment lost 11 bases and the V segment lost 4 bases, leaving 9 bases of the junction unmatched. For the CDR3, the DNA is TGTGCCAGCAGTTCGGGGACAGGGGGCAATCGGGCCCAGCATTTT. The encoded protein is CASSSGTGGNRAQHF.

This clonotype was picked up many times. The chain links TRBV2 to TRBJ1-1, with D possibly being TRBD1 (5 bases). CDR1 is SNHLY and CDR2 is FYNNEI in the germline V gene. This CDR3 is 15 amino acids long. Trimming took 8 bases from V and 3 from J, leaving 19 bases between them. The CDR3 sequence: CASHHGGGSDTEAFF. CDR3 DNA sequence: TGTGCCAGCCACCATGGGGGGGGGAGTGACACTGAAGCTTTCTTT.

This clonotype was seen ten or more times. The CDR3: CSARAPGPREQYF. CDR3 nucleotides: TGCAGTGCTAGAGCTCCCGGGCCCCGCGAGCAGTACTTC. The chain employs TRBV20-1 and TRBJ2-7, with unresolved D. This CDR3 has 13 amino acids. Trimming left V 1 base short and J 6 bases short, with 13 bases between. Looked up from germline, CDR1 is DFQATT and CDR2 is SNEGSKA (reference sequence).

Many counts were recorded for this clonotype. The chain's CDR3 is CASSLGQGAWNGYTF. In DNA, the CDR3 is TGTGCCAGCAGTTTGGGGCAGGGGGCATGGAATGGCTACACCTTC. The V call is TRBV12-3 or TRBV12-4, the J call TRBJ1-2; 8 bases agree with TRBD1. The ends lost 3 bases at V and 6 bases at J; junction bases unmatched: 9. The CDR3 sequence is 15 residues long.